One and the same sample provided the 13 T cell receptor beta chains below, sequenced in a study of spatial heterogeneity in lung cancer. Broader study findings: Higher tumor mutation counts went along with higher counts of expanded intratumoral alpha and beta TCRs.

TCRdb re-called the 5' RACE reads with MiXCR, one entry per CDR3 protein. The sample lists nearly 15,000 distinct CDR3 sequences, roughly 7.3% occurring once. Antigens of these TCRs are unknown. Time point meaning: sample taken at primary tumor resection. The sample was lung tumor tissue, taken at surgery. All receptors come from a male donor with early-stage non-small cell lung cancer.

Many counts were recorded for this clonotype. The chain is built from TRBV20-1 and TRBJ2-6; the match to TRBD1 covers 8 bases. The germline V gene encodes CDR1 DFQATT and CDR2 SNEGSKA (reference sequence). V shed 5 bases, J shed 4 bases, and the junction held 13 bases outside the gene matches. The CDR3 runs 17 residues. The CDR3 loop is CSAPTGVGTGGANVLTF. For the CDR3, the DNA is TGCAGTGCTCCGACAGGGGTCGGAACGGGCGGGGCCAACGTCCTGACTTTC.

This clonotype was seen ten or more times. This sequence joins TRBV10-3 and TRBJ2-2; 7 bases match TRBD2. The V segment lost 11 bases and the J segment 1 base; nucleotides outside the gene matches: 7. From germline, CDR1 is ENHRY and CDR2 SYGVKD. This CDR3 has 14 amino acids. CDR3 sequence reads: CALRGEGNTGELFF. Here the CDR3 DNA reads TGTGCCCTCCGGGGGGAGGGGAACACCGGGGAGCTGTTTTTT.

This clonotype was seen many times. This chain uses TRBV7-6 with TRBJ2-1, with TRBD2 matching 7 bases. V was pared by 4 bases and J by 6 bases, with 9 bases of the junction left unmatched. CDR1 is SGHVS, CDR2 FNYEAQ, per germline. CDR3 length equals 15 residues. The CDR3 nucleotides read TGTGCCAGCAGCTATCCCGGACTAGTCGCCAATGAGCAGTTCTTC. This codes for CASSYPGLVANEQFF.

This clonotype was found many times. The chain joins TRBV29-1 to TRBJ2-3; possibly TRBD1 or TRBD2 for D (5 bases each). CDR1 is SQVTM, CDR2 ANQGSEA, per germline. Trimming stripped 4 bases from V and 4 bases from J, with 12 bases between. The CDR3 loop spans 13 amino acids. The CDR3 region has the DNA TGCAGCGTTGTTGGGACGCGTGCAGATACGCAGTATTTT. It is translated as CSVVGTRADTQYF.

This clonotype was seen many times. V and J are TRBV7-3 and TRBJ1-3, with D possibly matching TRBD1 (5 bases). V lost 2 bases and J 0 bases, leaving 8 bases between the germline ends. Germline lookup yields CDR1 SGHTA and CDR2 FQGTGA. CDR3 length equals 15 residues. CDR3 loop: CASSLWGNSGNTIYF. Here the CDR3 DNA reads TGTGCCAGCAGCTTATGGGGGAACTCTGGAAACACCATATATTTT.

This clonotype was observed many times. The V gene is TRBV5-1, the J gene TRBJ2-5; 8 nucleotides line up with TRBD1. The trim removed 2 bases at V and 5 bases at J, leaving 5 bases unmatched. The CDR3 contains 14 residues. Germline CDR1 and CDR2: SGHRS and YFSETQ. Here the CDR3 reads CASSFQGAGETQYF. The DNA for the CDR3 is TGCGCCAGCAGCTTCCAGGGGGCAGGGGAGACCCAGTACTTC.

In its sample, this clonotype was seen a few times. V is TRBV15 and J is TRBJ1-1; D unclear. The germline CDR1 and CDR2 sequences are LNHNV and YYDKDF (reference sequence). Trimming took 8 bases from V and 2 from J, leaving 12 bases between them. The CDR3 extends over 13 amino acids. In nucleotides, the CDR3 is TGTGCCACCTCGCCTGCCATTAACACTGAAGCTTTCTTT. It encodes CATSPAINTEAFF.

This clonotype has only a few counts. This CDR3 reads CASRSSEGGADTQYF. The CDR3 DNA reads TGTGCAAGTCGCTCCTCAGAGGGGGGCGCAGATACGCAGTATTTT. V usage is TRBV12-2 and J usage is TRBJ2-3; TRBD1 is taken as the D call from the table, unchecked against the DNA. TRBV12-2 is classified as a pseudogene. The length of the CDR3 is 15 residues.

This chain connects TRBV24-1 to TRBJ2-1, with 8 bases that match TRBD2. The germline gives CDR1 KGHDR, CDR2 SFDVKD. The CDR3 has 13 amino acids. V trimming: 8 bases; J trimming: 5 bases; junction bases outside the gene matches: 4. In nucleotides, the CDR3 is TGTGCCACCAACGGGGGGGCCAACAATGAGCAGTTCTTC. This translates into CATNGGANNEQFF.

This clonotype was seen more than once but under ten times. The chain couples TRBV11-2 to TRBJ2-2, with unresolved D. The CDR3 spans 15 residues. V was cut by 0 bases and J by 1 base, with 6 bases left in between. Germline V lookup: CDR1 SGHAT, CDR2 FQNNGV. CDR3 bases: TGTGCCAGCAGCTTAGATATGCAGAACACCGGGGAGCTGTTTTTT. Translated: CASSLDMQNTGELFF.

This clonotype was counted ten times or more. This chain connects TRBV6-7 to TRBJ1-5; no reliable D call. TRBV6-7 belongs to the ORF category, with a function that is uncertain. The CDR3 has 12 residues. V lost 6 bases and J lost 9, with 12 bases in between. DNA of the CDR3: TGTGCCAGCAGCTACCTCCGTCGGCCCCAGCATTTT. Amino acids: CASSYLRRPQHF.

This clonotype was seen a handful of times. V is TRBV24-1 and J is TRBJ2-2; D remains ambiguous. Trimming took off 2 bases at V and 6 bases at J, with 3 bases between the two ends. The germline V gene has CDR1 KGHDR and CDR2 SFDVKD. The CDR3 sequence is 12 residues long. CDR3 protein: CATSDWSGELFF. For the CDR3, the DNA is TGTGCCACCAGTGATTGGTCCGGGGAGCTGTTTTTT.

The sample holds a few counts of this clonotype. The genes are TRBV20-1 and TRBJ2-7, with 11 bases that match TRBD1. CDR3 length: 15 amino acids. Per germline, CDR1 DFQATT and CDR2 SNEGSKA (reference sequence). Germline trimming cut 4 bases from V and 3 bases from J; bases unmatched to any gene: 8. Written as DNA, the CDR3 is TGCAGTGCTATTTCTGGGGGACAGGGGGTCTACGAGCAGTACTTC. Translated, it gives CSAISGGQGVYEQYF.